The text below deals with one T cell receptor (beta chain). The entry originates in a study of T cells expressing NK-cell markers. This CDR3 region has 16 residues. The germline CDR1 and CDR2 sequences are MDHEN and SYDVKM. Researchers built TCR beta cDNA using 5'RACE template switching with UMIs. TCRdb reprocessed the 5' RACE reads and reports one entry per CDR3 protein, with no DNA. In all, the sample yields roughly 150,000 distinct CDR3 sequences. The sequence came from a woman between 18 and 75 years old in good health. The chain recombines TRBV28 with TRBJ1-3. The source material was blood T cells: a sorted CD56 or NKG2C T cell subset, CD4+ or CD8+ T cells, or bulk PBMC T cells (not recorded which). CDR3 region: CASSLGGGLTSDTIYF. Drawing the rest from reference TRBV28 and TRBJ1-3, the complete variable domain is DVKVTQSSRYLVKRTGEKVFLECVQDMDHENMFWYRQDPGLGLRLIYFSYDVKMKEKGDIPEGYSVSREKKERFSLILESASTNQTSMYLCASSLGGGLTSDTIYFGEGSWLTVV.